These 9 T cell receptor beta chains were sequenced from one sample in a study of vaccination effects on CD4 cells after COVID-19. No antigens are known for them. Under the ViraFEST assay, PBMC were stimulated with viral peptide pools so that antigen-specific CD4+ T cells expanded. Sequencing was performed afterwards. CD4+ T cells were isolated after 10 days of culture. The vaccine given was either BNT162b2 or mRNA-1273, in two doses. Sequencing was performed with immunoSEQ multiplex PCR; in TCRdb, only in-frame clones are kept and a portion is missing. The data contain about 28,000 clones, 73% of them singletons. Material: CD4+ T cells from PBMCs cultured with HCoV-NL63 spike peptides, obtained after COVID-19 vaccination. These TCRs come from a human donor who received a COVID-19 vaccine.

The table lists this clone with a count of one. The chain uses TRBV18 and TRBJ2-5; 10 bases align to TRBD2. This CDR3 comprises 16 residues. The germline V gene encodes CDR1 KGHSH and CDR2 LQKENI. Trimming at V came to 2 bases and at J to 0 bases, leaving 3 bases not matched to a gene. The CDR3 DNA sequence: TGTGCCAGCTCACCATTTAGCGGGAGGTACCAAGAGACCCAGTACTTC. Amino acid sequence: CASSPFSGRYQETQYF. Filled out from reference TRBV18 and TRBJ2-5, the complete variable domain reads NAGVMQNPRHLVRRRGQEARLRCSPMKGHSHVYWYRQLPEEGLKFMVYLQKENIIDESGMPKERFSAEFPKEGPSILRIQQVVRGDSAAYFCASSPFSGRYQETQYFGPGTRLLVL.

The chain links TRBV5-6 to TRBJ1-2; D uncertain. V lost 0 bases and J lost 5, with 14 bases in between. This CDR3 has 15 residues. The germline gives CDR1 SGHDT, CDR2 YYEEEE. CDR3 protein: CASSLAPAGLYGYTF. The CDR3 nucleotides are TGTGCCAGCAGCTTGGCCCCGGCAGGCTTGTATGGCTACACCTTC.

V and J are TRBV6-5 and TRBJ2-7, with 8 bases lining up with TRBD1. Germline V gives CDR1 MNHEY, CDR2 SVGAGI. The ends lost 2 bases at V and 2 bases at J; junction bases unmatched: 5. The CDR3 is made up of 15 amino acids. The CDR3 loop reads CASSYTGRGPYEQYF. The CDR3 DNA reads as TGTGCCAGCAGTTACACCGGCAGGGGGCCCTACGAGCAGTACTTC.

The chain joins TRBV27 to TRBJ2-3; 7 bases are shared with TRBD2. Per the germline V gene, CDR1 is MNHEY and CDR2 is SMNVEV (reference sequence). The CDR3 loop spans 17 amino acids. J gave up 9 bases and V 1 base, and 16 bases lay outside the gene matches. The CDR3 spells CASSLWVGGRPGETQYF. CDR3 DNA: TGTGCCAGCAGTTTATGGGTGGGCGGGAGACCCGGGGAGACGCAGTATTTT.

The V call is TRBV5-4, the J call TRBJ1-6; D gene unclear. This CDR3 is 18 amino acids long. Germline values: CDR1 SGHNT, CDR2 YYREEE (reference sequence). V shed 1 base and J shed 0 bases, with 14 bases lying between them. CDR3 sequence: CASSLFADGTSYNSPLHF. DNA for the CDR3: TGTGCCAGCAGCTTGTTCGCGGACGGCACCTCCTATAATTCACCCCTCCACTTT.

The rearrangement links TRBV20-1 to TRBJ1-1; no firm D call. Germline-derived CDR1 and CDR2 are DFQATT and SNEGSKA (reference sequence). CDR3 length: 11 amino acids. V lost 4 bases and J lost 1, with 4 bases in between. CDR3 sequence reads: CSAIRNTEAFF. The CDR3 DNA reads TGCAGTGCTATCCGGAACACTGAAGCTTTCTTT.

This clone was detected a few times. The CDR3 DNA follows: TGCGCCAGCAGCTTCGTCGGCAGAGACTACACCTTC. Translated: CASSFVGRDYTF. V is TRBV5-1 and J is TRBJ1-2; D is unclear. V was cut by 2 bases and J by 10 bases, with 12 bases left in between. The length of the CDR3 is 12 residues. Germline CDR1 is SGHRS and CDR2 is YFSETQ.

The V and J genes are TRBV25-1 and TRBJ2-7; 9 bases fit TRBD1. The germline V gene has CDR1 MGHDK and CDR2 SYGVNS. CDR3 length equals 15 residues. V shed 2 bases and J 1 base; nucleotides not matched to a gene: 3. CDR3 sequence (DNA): TGTGCCAGCAGTGAAGACGGGACAGGGTCCTACGAGCAGTACTTC. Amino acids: CASSEDGTGSYEQYF.

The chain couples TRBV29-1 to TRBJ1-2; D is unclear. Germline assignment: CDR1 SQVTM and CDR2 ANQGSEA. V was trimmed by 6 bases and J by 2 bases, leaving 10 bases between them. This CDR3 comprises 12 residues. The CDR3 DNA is TGCAGCGTCGAATCACCGAACTATGGCTACACCTTC. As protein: CSVESPNYGYTF. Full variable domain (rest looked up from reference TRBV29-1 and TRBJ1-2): SAVISQKPSRDICQRGTSLTIQCQVDSQVTMMFWYRQQPGQSLTLIATANQGSEATYESGFVIDKFPISRPNLTFSTLTVSNMSPEDSSIYLCSVESPNYGYTFGSGTRLTVV.